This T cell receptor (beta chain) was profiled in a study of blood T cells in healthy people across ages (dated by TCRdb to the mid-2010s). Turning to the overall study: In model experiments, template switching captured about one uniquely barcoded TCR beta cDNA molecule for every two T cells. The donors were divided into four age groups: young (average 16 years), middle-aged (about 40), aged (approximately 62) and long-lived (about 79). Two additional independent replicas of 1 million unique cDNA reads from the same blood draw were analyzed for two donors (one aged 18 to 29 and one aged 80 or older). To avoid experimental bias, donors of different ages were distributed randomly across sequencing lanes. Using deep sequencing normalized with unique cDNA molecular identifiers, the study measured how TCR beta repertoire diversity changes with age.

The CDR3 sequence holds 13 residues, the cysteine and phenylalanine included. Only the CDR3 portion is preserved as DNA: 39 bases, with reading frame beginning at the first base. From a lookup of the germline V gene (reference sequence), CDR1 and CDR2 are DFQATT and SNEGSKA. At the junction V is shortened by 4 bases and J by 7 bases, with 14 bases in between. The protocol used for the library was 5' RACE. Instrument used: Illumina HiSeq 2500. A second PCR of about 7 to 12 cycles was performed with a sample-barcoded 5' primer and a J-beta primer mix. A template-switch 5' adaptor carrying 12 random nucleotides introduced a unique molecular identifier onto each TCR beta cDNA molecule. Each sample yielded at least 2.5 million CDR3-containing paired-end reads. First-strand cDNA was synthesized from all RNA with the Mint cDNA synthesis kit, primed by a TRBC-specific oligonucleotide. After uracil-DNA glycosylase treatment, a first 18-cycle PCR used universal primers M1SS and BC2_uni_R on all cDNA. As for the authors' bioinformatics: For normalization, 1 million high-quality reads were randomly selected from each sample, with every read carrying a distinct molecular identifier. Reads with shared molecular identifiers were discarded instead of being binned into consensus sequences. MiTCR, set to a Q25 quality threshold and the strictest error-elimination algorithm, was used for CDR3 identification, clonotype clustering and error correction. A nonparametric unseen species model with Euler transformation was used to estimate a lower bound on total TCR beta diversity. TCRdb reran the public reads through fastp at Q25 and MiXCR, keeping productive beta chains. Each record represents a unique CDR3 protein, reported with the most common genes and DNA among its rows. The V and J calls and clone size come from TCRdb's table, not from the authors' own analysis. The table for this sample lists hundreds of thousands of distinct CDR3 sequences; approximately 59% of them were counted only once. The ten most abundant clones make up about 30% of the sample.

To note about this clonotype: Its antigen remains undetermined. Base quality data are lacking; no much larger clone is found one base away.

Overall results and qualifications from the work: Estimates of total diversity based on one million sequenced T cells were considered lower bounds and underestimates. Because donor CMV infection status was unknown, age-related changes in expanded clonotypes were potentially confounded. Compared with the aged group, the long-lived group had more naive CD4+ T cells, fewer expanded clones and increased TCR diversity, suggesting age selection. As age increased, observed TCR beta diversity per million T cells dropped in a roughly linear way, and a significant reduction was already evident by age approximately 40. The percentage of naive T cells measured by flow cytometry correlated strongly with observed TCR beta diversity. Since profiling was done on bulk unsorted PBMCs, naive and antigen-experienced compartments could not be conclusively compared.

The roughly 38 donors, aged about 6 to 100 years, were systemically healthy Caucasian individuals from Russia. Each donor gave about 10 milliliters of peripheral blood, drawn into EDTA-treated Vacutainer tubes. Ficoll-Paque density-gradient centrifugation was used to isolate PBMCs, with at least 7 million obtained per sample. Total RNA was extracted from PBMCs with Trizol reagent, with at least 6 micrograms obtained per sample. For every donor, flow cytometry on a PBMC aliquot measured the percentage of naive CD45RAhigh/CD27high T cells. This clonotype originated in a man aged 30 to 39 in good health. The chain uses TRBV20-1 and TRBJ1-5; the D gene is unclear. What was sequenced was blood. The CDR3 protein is CSATGRIEQPQHF. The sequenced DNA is TGCAGTGCTACGGGCAGGATAGAGCAGCCCCAGCATTTT.